Below, 30 T cell receptor beta chains from the same sample are listed, as sequenced in a study of neoadjuvant nivolumab and ipilimumab in lung cancer. Here immunoSEQ multiplex PCR was the method, and the copy in TCRdb shows in-frame clones only, minus some. Among about 26,000 clones listed, around 83% were seen once. The sample was tumor tissue, taken after neoadjuvant nivolumab, alone or with ipilimumab, at or shortly before surgery. These receptors originate from an adult with non-small cell lung cancer.

The chain is built from TRBV7-2 and TRBJ2-3; D possibly uses TRBD1 or TRBD2 (5 bases each). This CDR3 comprises 17 residues. Per the germline V gene, CDR1 is SGHTA and CDR2 is FQGNSA. V lost 1 base, J lost 0 bases, and 14 bases lay in between. The CDR3 protein is CASSLVTRGPSTDTQYF. The CDR3 region has the DNA TGTGCCAGCAGCTTAGTCACGAGGGGACCAAGCACAGATACGCAGTATTTT.

By share, this clone ranks as medium-sized. The gene calls are TRBV7-9 and TRBJ2-5; D not certain. Germline CDR1 reads SEHNR; CDR2 reads FQNEAQ (reference sequence). V gave up 1 base and J gave up 5 bases, with 5 bases separating them. The CDR3 loop spans 12 amino acids. Written as DNA, the CDR3 is TGTGCCAGCAGCTTAGTTTCGGAGACCCAGTACTTC. Translated: CASSLVSETQYF.

This chain connects TRBV7-3 to TRBJ2-5; 8 bases are shared with TRBD2. The CDR3 spans 15 residues. V lost 0 bases to trimming and J lost 5 bases; unmatched junction nucleotides: 5. Germline V CDR1 and CDR2: SGHTA, FQGTGA. CDR3 residues: CASSLTGAGVETQYF. The CDR3 region has the DNA TGTGCCAGCAGCTTAACCGGAGCGGGAGTGGAGACCCAGTACTTC.

The chain is built from TRBV5-5 and TRBJ2-3; D tentatively reads TRBD1 or TRBD2 (5 bases each). From germline, CDR1 is SGHKS and CDR2 YYEKEE (reference sequence). V lost 4 bases and J 0 bases, leaving 12 bases between the germline ends. This CDR3 region has 15 residues. CDR3 amino acids: CASSRDGHSTDTQYF. The CDR3, as DNA: TGTGCCAGCAGCCGGGATGGACATAGCACAGATACGCAGTATTTT.

The genes are TRBV7-9 and TRBJ2-7, with D perhaps matching TRBD1 (6 bases). Trimming removed 3 bases at V and 3 bases at J, with 15 bases between. The germline CDR1 and CDR2 sequences are SEHNR and FQNEAQ (reference sequence). The CDR3 loop spans 15 amino acids. CDR3 residues: CASSFNSGHFYEQYF. Here the CDR3 DNA reads TGTGCCAGCAGCTTTAACTCGGGACACTTCTACGAGCAGTACTTC.

This clone was observed a few times. The chain employs TRBV5-4 and TRBJ2-1; 7 positions agree with TRBD2. Germline values: CDR1 SGHNT, CDR2 YYREEE (reference sequence). Trimming at V came to 5 bases and at J to 10 bases, leaving 3 bases not matched to a gene. The CDR3 is 11 residues long. This CDR3 reads CASSTSEEQFF. The CDR3 DNA sequence: TGTGCCAGCAGTACTAGCGAGGAGCAGTTCTTC. Full variable domain (outside the CDR3, taken from reference TRBV5-4 and TRBJ2-1): ETGVTQSPTHLIKTRGQQVTLRCSSQSGHNTVSWYQQALGQGPQFIFQYYREEENGRGNFPPRFSGLQFPNYSSELNVNALELDDSALYLCASSTSEEQFFGPGTRLTVL.

The rearrangement links TRBV7-2 to TRBJ2-5, with 9 bases fitting TRBD1. CDR1 and CDR2 from the germline V gene are SGHTA and FQGNSA. V was pared by 3 bases and J by 1 base, with 6 bases of the junction left unmatched. This CDR3 is 16 amino acids long. The CDR3 loop reads CASSLGTGMGQETQYF. The CDR3 nucleotides are TGTGCCAGCAGCTTGGGGACAGGGATGGGCCAAGAGACCCAGTACTTC. Supplemented by reference TRBV7-2 and TRBJ2-5, the full variable domain reads GAGVSQSPSNKVTEKGKDVELRCDPISGHTALYWYRQSLGQGLEFLIYFQGNSAPDKSGLPSDRFSAERTGGSVSTLTIQRTQQEDSAVYLCASSLGTGMGQETQYFGPGTRLLVL.

The genes are TRBV27 and TRBJ2-6; tentatively, D is TRBD1 (6 bases). From germline, CDR1 is MNHEY and CDR2 SMNVEV (reference sequence). V lost 0 bases, J lost 4 bases, and 10 bases lay in between. There are 16 residues in the CDR3. CDR3 loop: CASSLSYREGANVLTF. Written as DNA, the CDR3 is TGTGCCAGCAGTTTATCTTACAGGGAAGGGGCCAACGTCCTGACTTTC.

The V call is TRBV5-1, the J call TRBJ2-4; the D gene is possibly TRBD2 (5 bases). The germline gives CDR1 SGHRS, CDR2 YFSETQ. The CDR3 covers 15 residues. With 4 bases removed from V and 1 base from J, the gap between germline ends came to 12 bases. CDR3 bases: TGCGCCAGCAGCGGGAGTAGCCAGGCCAAAAACATTCAGTACTTC. It translates to CASSGSSQAKNIQYF.

The count of this clone is one. The chain carries TRBV10-1 and TRBJ1-2; D gene uncertain. Trimming left V 3 bases short and J 2 bases short, with 7 bases between. The CDR3 has 13 amino acids. Germline loops: CDR1 WNHNN, CDR2 SYGVQD (reference sequence). In DNA, the CDR3 is TGCGCCAGCAGTGAAAGGCAGAACTATGGCTACACCTTC. Translated: CASSERQNYGYTF.

V gene TRBV15 combines with J gene TRBJ1-4; D possibly corresponds to TRBD1 (6 bases). The germline CDR1 and CDR2 sequences are LNHNV and YYDKDF (reference sequence). V lost 5 bases and J lost 0, with 10 bases in between. The CDR3 sequence is 15 residues long. CDR3 DNA sequence: TGTGCCACCAGCCTTCAGGGGTCAACTAATGAAAAACTGTTTTTT. Its protein product is CATSLQGSTNEKLFF.

This chain connects TRBV6-6 to TRBJ1-3; D is uncertain. The V end lost 7 bases, the J end lost 0 bases, and 10 bases lay between the germline ends. Germline values: CDR1 MNHNY, CDR2 SVGAGI (reference sequence). CDR3 length: 14 amino acids. CDR3 nucleotide sequence: TGTGCCAGCAACATGGTGGACTCTGGAAACACCATATATTTT. Its protein product is CASNMVDSGNTIYF.

The chain is built from TRBV5-1 and TRBJ2-3; tentative D call: TRBD2 (6 bases). The CDR3 loop spans 14 amino acids. V gave up 2 bases and J gave up 2 bases, with 9 bases separating them. Germline values: CDR1 SGHRS, CDR2 YFSETQ. In DNA, the CDR3 is TGCGCCAGCAGCTTTAGCGGCGACACAGATACGCAGTATTTT. This encodes CASSFSGDTDTQYF.

The chain uses TRBV30 and TRBJ1-2, with 9 bases identical to TRBD1. The CDR3 has 14 residues. Germline CDR1 and CDR2: GTSNPN and SVGIG (reference sequence). V was clipped by 4 bases and J by 6 bases; unmatched bases: 9. CDR3 coding DNA: TGTGCCTGGAATCCGGGACAGGGAAATAATGGCTACACCTTC. This encodes CAWNPGQGNNGYTF.

The V call is TRBV30, the J call TRBJ1-5; D not resolved. This CDR3 is built from 15 residues. V shed 3 bases and J shed 1 base, with 13 bases lying between them. Germline loops: CDR1 GTSNPN, CDR2 SVGIG (reference sequence). This chain's CDR3 is CAWSPSGRSNQPQHF. CDR3 bases: TGTGCCTGGAGCCCCTCCGGCCGGAGCAATCAGCCCCAGCATTTT.

The V and J genes are TRBV9 and TRBJ1-2; D not certain. This CDR3 region has 14 residues. From germline, CDR1 is SGDLS and CDR2 YYNGEE. The V end lost 1 base, the J end lost 6 bases, and 13 bases lay between the germline ends. In nucleotides, the CDR3 is TGTGCCAGCAGCGTAACCCCAGGCATTGATGGCTACACCTTC. The encoded protein is CASSVTPGIDGYTF.

The chain carries TRBV7-9 and TRBJ2-3; perhaps TRBD2 as D (5 bases). V lost 5 bases and J 2 bases, leaving 11 bases between the germline ends. The CDR3 sequence is 14 residues long. The germline CDR1 and CDR2 sequences are SEHNR and FQNEAQ (reference sequence). The CDR3 protein is CASSPTRFTDTQYF. CDR3 bases: TGTGCCAGCAGCCCAACTAGATTCACAGATACGCAGTATTTT. Combining the CDR3 with reference TRBV7-9 and TRBJ2-3 gives the whole variable domain DTGVSQNPRHKITKRGQNVTFRCDPISEHNRLYWYRQTLGQGPEFLTYFQNEAQLEKSRLLSDRFSAERPKGSFSTLEIQRTEQGDSAMYLCASSPTRFTDTQYFGPGTRLTVL.

The chain links TRBV4-2 to TRBJ2-1; the D is unclear. The CDR3 contains 15 residues. CDR1 LGHNA and CDR2 YNFKEQ come from the germline V gene. V lost 3 bases, J lost 0 bases, and 9 bases lay in between. CDR3 nucleotides: TGTGCCAGCAGCCAGCCTAGGAACTCCTACAATGAGCAGTTCTTC. Its translation is CASSQPRNSYNEQFF.

This clone was counted a few times. The J gene is TRBJ2-3, the V gene TRBV7-9, with 8 nucleotides matching TRBD2. Germline CDR1 is SEHNR and CDR2 is FQNEAQ (reference sequence). With 1 base clipped from V and 4 bases from J, the junction kept 4 bases outside the gene matches. The CDR3 sequence is 15 residues long. The CDR3 DNA sequence: TGTGCCAGCAGCTTAGGAGCGGGAGCGGCAGATACGCAGTATTTT. Translation gives CASSLGAGAADTQYF.

V gene TRBV7-9 combines with J gene TRBJ2-1; D is tentatively TRBD1 or TRBD2 (5 bases each). The CDR3 runs to 14 residues. V dropped 2 bases and J dropped 5 bases, with 10 bases sitting between them. Germline V gives CDR1 SEHNR, CDR2 FQNEAQ (reference sequence). CDR3 sequence reads: CASSLSRGNNEQFF. CDR3 DNA sequence: TGTGCCAGCAGCTTAAGTCGGGGCAACAATGAGCAGTTCTTC.

The J gene is TRBJ2-7, the V gene TRBV18; 8 bases fit TRBD1. Trimming took 5 bases from V and 2 from J; bases not matched to a gene: 8. Germline values: CDR1 KGHSH, CDR2 LQKENI. The CDR3 covers 15 residues. The CDR3 DNA reads TGTGCCAGCTCATCTTGGACAGGGAAGCCCTACGAGCAGTACTTC. Its translation: CASSSWTGKPYEQYF.

J is TRBJ2-5 and V is TRBV10-3, with 9 positions matching TRBD1. Germline V gives CDR1 ENHRY, CDR2 SYGVKD. V trimming: 6 bases; J trimming: 4 bases; junction bases outside the gene matches: 9. There are 15 residues in the CDR3. This CDR3 is CAIRDPTDRGETQYF. CDR3 coding DNA: TGTGCCATCAGAGACCCTACGGACAGGGGAGAGACCCAGTACTTC.

The chain has TRBV10-2 and TRBJ2-7; 9 bases fit TRBD2. Germline V gene lookup returns CDR1 WSHSY and CDR2 SAAADI. V lost 6 bases, J lost 0 bases, and 3 bases stayed unmatched. The CDR3 has 14 amino acids. CDR3 nucleotides: TGCGCCAGCAGACTAGCGGGCAGCTCCTACGAGCAGTACTTC. It codes for CASRLAGSSYEQYF.

J is TRBJ2-7 and V is TRBV2, with a tentative D call TRBD1 (5 bases). Germline V gene sequence: CDR1 SNHLY, CDR2 FYNNEI. The CDR3 consists of 13 residues. V lost 6 bases and J 6 bases, leaving 15 bases between the germline ends. CDR3 in DNA: TGTGCCAGCAGCTTAGGTGCCAGGGTCGAGCAGTACTTC. Translated, it gives CASSLGARVEQYF.

This clone was seen just once. The chain couples TRBV13 to TRBJ2-1, with 8 bases aligning to TRBD1. Trimming cost V 4 bases and J 3 bases; bases outside gene matches: 11. From germline, CDR1 is PRHDT and CDR2 FYEKMQ (reference sequence). This CDR3 contains 17 residues. Here the CDR3 DNA reads TGTGCCAGCAGCTCCAAAGTACAGGGGGTTTACTACAATGAGCAGTTCTTC. Translated: CASSSKVQGVYYNEQFF.

The chain links TRBV6-5 to TRBJ2-5; 8 positions agree with TRBD1. In germline, CDR1 is MNHEY, CDR2 SVGAGI. There are 14 residues in the CDR3. V lost 8 bases and J lost 5; bases outside the gene matches: 10. The CDR3 reads CASHHDRGRETQYF. The CDR3, as DNA: TGTGCCAGCCATCACGACAGGGGTAGGGAGACCCAGTACTTC.

The J gene is TRBJ2-5, the V gene TRBV30; 9 bases align to TRBD2. The V gene end was trimmed by 3 bases and the J gene end by 5 bases; junction bases not matched to a gene: 7. The CDR3 covers 14 residues. Germline V CDR1 and CDR2: GTSNPN, SVGIG (reference sequence). The CDR3 nucleotides read TGTGCCTGGAGGCTAGCGGGACCTGAGGAGACCCAGTACTTC. Translated, it gives CAWRLAGPEETQYF.

This sequence joins TRBV18 and TRBJ1-2, with 10 positions matching TRBD1. V gave up 3 bases and J gave up 0 bases; unmatched junction bases: 4. Germline-derived CDR1 and CDR2 are KGHSH and LQKENI. The CDR3 totals 16 residues. CDR3 nucleotide sequence: TGTGCCAGCTCACCCCTGGGGACAGGGGCTAACTATGGCTACACCTTC. Its protein product is CASSPLGTGANYGYTF.

Concerning this clone itself: The junction departs from the called germline gene at one end, perhaps through a read error. The chain recombines TRBV6-5 with TRBJ2-2; TRBD1 agrees at 10 bases. The CDR3 length is 15 residues. Germline lookup yields CDR1 MNHEY and CDR2 SVGAGI. Here the CDR3 reads CAISAGQGLTGELFF. The CDR3 nucleotides read TGTGCCATCAGTGCGGGACAGGGGCTTACCGGGGAGCTGTTTTTT.

The CDR3 coding sequence is TGTGCCAGCAGCGTTACTTCTCCGTGGGAGTTAGGAAACGGAAAACTGTTTTTT. It yields the protein CASSVTSPWELGNGKLFF. This chain uses TRBV9 with TRBJ1-4; no reliable D call. CDR1 SGDLS and CDR2 YYNGEE come from the germline V gene. The V gene lost 2 bases and the J gene lost 10 bases, with 27 bases spanning the gap. The CDR3 is made up of 18 amino acids.